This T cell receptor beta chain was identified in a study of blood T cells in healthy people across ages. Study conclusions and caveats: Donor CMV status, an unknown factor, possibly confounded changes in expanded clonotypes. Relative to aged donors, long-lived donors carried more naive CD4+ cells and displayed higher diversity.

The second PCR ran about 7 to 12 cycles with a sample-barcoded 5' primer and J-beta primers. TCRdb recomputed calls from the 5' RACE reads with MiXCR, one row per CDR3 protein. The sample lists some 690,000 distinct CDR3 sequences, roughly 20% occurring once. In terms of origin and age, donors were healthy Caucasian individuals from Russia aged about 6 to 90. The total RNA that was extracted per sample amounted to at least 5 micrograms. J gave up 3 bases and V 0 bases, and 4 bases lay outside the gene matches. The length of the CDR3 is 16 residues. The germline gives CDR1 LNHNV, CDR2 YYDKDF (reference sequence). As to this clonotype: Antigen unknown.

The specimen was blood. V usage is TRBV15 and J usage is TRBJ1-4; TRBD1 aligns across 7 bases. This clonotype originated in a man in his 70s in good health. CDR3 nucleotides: TGTGCCACCAGCAGAGATTTGACAGGGTCTAATGAAAAACTGTTTTTT. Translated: CATSRDLTGSNEKLFF.